Shown below are 6 T cell receptor beta chains from a single sample sequenced in a study of blood T cell repertoires in COVID-19. Sequenced by immunoSEQ multiplex PCR; TCRdb stores in-frame clones only, minus some. The sample has 160,000 or so clones, roughly 90% seen once; the top ten hold 6% to 8.5%. Sequenced material: PBMCs or T cells enriched from blood (not recorded which). The receptors come from a woman between 45 and 65 years old who had recovered from COVID-19.

As DNA, the CDR3 is TGTGCCAGCAGTGACAGGGGTATCGGTTACACCTTC. It translates to CASSDRGIGYTF. The chain links TRBV27 to TRBJ1-2; 8 nucleotides match TRBD1. The trim removed 5 bases at V and 11 bases at J, leaving 7 bases unmatched. Germline loops: CDR1 MNHEY, CDR2 SMNVEV (reference sequence). The CDR3 length is 12 residues.

The chain is built from TRBV6-5 and TRBJ1-6, with 9 bases lining up with TRBD1. In germline, CDR1 is MNHEY, CDR2 SVGAGI. V lost 6 bases and J lost 9; bases outside the gene matches: 3. The length of the CDR3 is 13 residues. The CDR3 loop reads CASRGQGTSPLHF. The CDR3 coding sequence is TGTGCCAGCAGGGGACAGGGAACTTCACCCCTCCACTTT.

The chain uses TRBV2 and TRBJ1-2; D is possibly TRBD1 (5 bases). Germline values: CDR1 SNHLY, CDR2 FYNNEI. This CDR3 is 14 amino acids long. V lost 2 bases, J lost 1 base, and 8 bases lay in between. The CDR3 here is CASSEQGYNYGYTF. CDR3 DNA sequence: TGTGCCAGCAGTGAACAGGGTTATAACTATGGCTACACCTTC. The variable domain in full, completed from reference TRBV2 and TRBJ1-2, reads EPEVTQTPSHQVTQMGQEVILRCVPISNHLYFYWYRQILGQKVEFLVSFYNNEISEKSEIFDDQFSVERPDGSNFTLKIRSTKLEDSAMYFCASSEQGYNYGYTFGSGTRLTVV.

The rearrangement links TRBV27 to TRBJ1-6, with a tentative D call TRBD1 (6 bases). Germline CDR1 and CDR2: MNHEY and SMNVEV (reference sequence). Trimming pared 11 bases from V and 6 bases from J, leaving 14 bases between. This CDR3 region has 13 residues. The DNA of the CDR3 is TGTGCCGTACAGGGACAAAGTAATTCACCCCTCCACTTT. Protein: CAVQGQSNSPLHF.

The chain recombines TRBV7-9 with TRBJ1-6, with D possibly being TRBD1 (6 bases). V was trimmed by 2 bases and J by 5 bases, leaving 10 bases between them. The CDR3 length is 15 residues. The germline gives CDR1 SEHNR, CDR2 FQNEAQ (reference sequence). In DNA form, the CDR3 reads TGTGCCAGCAGCTTAATTGGACAGAATAATTCACCCCTCCACTTT. The encoded protein is CASSLIGQNNSPLHF.

The chain carries TRBV27 and TRBJ2-1; TRBD2 aligns across 7 bases. The length of the CDR3 is 15 residues. The trim removed 5 bases at V and 3 bases at J, leaving 7 bases unmatched. The germline V gene has CDR1 MNHEY and CDR2 SMNVEV (reference sequence). The CDR3 sequence: CASSPPGRVYNEQFF. DNA for the CDR3: TGTGCCAGCAGTCCCCCGGGGAGGGTCTACAATGAGCAGTTCTTC.